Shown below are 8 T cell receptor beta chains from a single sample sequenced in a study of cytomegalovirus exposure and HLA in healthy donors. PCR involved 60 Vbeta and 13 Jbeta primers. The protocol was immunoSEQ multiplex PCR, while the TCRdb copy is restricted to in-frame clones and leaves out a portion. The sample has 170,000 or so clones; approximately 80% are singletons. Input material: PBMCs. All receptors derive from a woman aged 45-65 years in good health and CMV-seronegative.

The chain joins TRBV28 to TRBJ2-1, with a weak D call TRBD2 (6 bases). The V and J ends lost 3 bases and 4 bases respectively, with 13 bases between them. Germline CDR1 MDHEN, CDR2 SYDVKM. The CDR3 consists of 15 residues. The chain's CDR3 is CASSFWGGDYNEQFF. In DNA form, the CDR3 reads TGTGCCAGCAGTTTTTGGGGCGGGGATTACAATGAGCAGTTCTTC.

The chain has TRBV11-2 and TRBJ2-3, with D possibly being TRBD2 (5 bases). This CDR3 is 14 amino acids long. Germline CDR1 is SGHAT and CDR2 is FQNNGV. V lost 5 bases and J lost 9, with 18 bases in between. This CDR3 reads CASSNLASLGTQYF. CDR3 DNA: TGTGCCAGCAGCAACTTAGCGTCATTAGGGACGCAGTATTTT.

The CDR3: CASSPGGETQYF. The CDR3 nucleotides read TGTGCCAGCAGTCCAGGGGGGGAGACCCAGTACTTC. V is TRBV2 and J is TRBJ2-5, with D possibly matching TRBD1 (7 bases). Trimming left V 5 bases short and J 5 bases short, with 9 bases between. Looked up from germline, CDR1 is SNHLY and CDR2 is FYNNEI. The CDR3 covers 12 residues.

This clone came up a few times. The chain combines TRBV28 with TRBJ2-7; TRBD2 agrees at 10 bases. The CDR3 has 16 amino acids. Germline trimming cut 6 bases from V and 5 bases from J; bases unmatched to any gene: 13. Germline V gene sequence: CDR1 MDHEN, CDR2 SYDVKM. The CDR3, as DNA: TGTGCCAGCAGCTTCGAAAGGGCTAGCGGGAGCAACGAGCAGTACTTC. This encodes CASSFERASGSNEQYF.

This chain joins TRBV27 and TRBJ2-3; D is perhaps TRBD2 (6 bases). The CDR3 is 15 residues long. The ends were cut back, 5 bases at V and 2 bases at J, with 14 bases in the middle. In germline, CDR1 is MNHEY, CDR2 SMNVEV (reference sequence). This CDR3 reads CASSPLAEPTDTQYF. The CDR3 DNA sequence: TGTGCCAGCAGTCCCTTAGCGGAACCCACAGATACGCAGTATTTT.

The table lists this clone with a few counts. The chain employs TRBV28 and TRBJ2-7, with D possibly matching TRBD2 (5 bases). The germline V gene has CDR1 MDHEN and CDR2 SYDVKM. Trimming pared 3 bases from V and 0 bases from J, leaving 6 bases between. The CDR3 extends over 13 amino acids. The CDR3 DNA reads TGTGCCAGCAGTTTTGGGAGCTCCTACGAGCAGTACTTC. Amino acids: CASSFGSSYEQYF.

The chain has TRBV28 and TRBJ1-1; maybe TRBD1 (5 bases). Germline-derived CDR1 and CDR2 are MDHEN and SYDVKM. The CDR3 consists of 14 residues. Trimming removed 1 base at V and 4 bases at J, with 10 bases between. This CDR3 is CASSLLSGGTEAFF. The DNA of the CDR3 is TGTGCCAGCAGTTTATTGTCCGGGGGCACTGAAGCTTTCTTT.

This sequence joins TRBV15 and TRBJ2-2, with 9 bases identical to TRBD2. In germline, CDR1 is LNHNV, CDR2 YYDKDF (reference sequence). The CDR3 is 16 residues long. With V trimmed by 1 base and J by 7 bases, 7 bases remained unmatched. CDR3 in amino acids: CATSRGGSGSVGELFF. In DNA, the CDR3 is TGTGCCACCAGCAGAGGGGGTAGCGGGAGTGTCGGGGAGCTGTTTTTT.